The 24 T cell receptor beta chains in this list originate from one sample, sequenced in a study of T cell responses to AZD1222 COVID-19 vaccine. Method: immunoSEQ multiplex PCR; TCRdb's copy keeps in-frame clones and lacks some. Here the sample spans roughly 150,000 clones, approximately 94% being singletons. The sequences come from peripheral blood, collected on day 0 of AZD1222 vaccination. These receptors were obtained from an adult in good health.

The chain couples TRBV27 to TRBJ1-5, with 7 bases fitting TRBD1. Losses at the gene ends were 6 bases for V and 6 bases for J; bases not matched to a gene: 2. CDR3 size: 12 residues. CDR1 MNHEY and CDR2 SMNVEV come from the germline V gene (reference sequence). The CDR3 protein is CASSQGVQPQHF. The CDR3 region has the DNA TGTGCCAGCAGCCAGGGGGTTCAGCCCCAGCATTTT.

V is TRBV19 and J is TRBJ2-5; 8 bases align to TRBD2. The CDR3 runs 14 residues. From germline, CDR1 is LNHDA and CDR2 SQIVND (reference sequence). The J segment lost 10 bases and the V segment lost 10 bases, leaving 17 bases of the junction unmatched. The CDR3 loop is CATSGGSIGGGQYF. CDR3 DNA: TGTGCCACCTCTGGAGGGTCTATCGGGGGGGGCCAGTACTTC.

The rearrangement uses TRBV11-2 and TRBJ1-2, with 8 nucleotides matching TRBD1. With 5 bases clipped from V and 7 bases from J, the junction kept 15 bases outside the gene matches. Germline lookup yields CDR1 SGHAT and CDR2 FQNNGV. This CDR3 contains 16 residues. The CDR3 sequence is CASSPGQGIMDGGYTF. CDR3 coding DNA: TGTGCCAGCAGCCCAGGACAGGGAATTATGGACGGTGGCTACACCTTC.

The chain links TRBV6-2 or TRBV6-3 to TRBJ2-3; D perhaps matches TRBD2 (7 bases). The germline V gene has CDR1 MNHEY and CDR2 SVGEGT. This CDR3 is built from 20 residues. Trimming took 0 bases from V and 0 from J, leaving 22 bases between them. CDR3 residues: CASSYSAGAKFRSSTDTQYF. CDR3 DNA sequence: TGTGCCAGCAGTTACTCGGCGGGGGCCAAATTCAGATCTAGCACAGATACGCAGTATTTT.

The chain couples TRBV27 to TRBJ1-2, with TRBD1 identical over 8 bases. CDR1 MNHEY and CDR2 SMNVEV come from the germline V gene (reference sequence). This CDR3 is built from 14 residues. V gave up 6 bases and J gave up 10 bases; unmatched junction bases: 13. CDR3 protein: CASRFLRDRSAYTF. DNA for the CDR3: TGTGCCAGCAGATTTCTCCGGGACAGGTCCGCCTACACCTTC.

CDR3 nucleotides: TGTGCCAGCAGTTACTCGAGGGGGAGCTCCTATAATTCACCCCTCCACTTT. Its protein is CASSYSRGSSYNSPLHF. The chain employs TRBV6-2 or TRBV6-3 and TRBJ1-6; maybe TRBD1 (6 bases). Germline V gives CDR1 MNHEY, CDR2 SVGEGT. The CDR3 contains 17 residues. The V gene lost 0 bases and the J gene lost 0 bases, with 9 bases spanning the gap.

V is TRBV6-5 and J is TRBJ1-6, with D possibly TRBD1 on 5 matching bases. V lost 4 bases to trimming and J lost 13 bases, with 17 bases between them. The CDR3 totals 14 residues. Per germline, CDR1 MNHEY and CDR2 SVGAGI. CDR3 protein: CASSSLGPHRPLHF. CDR3 nucleotide sequence: TGTGCCAGCAGTTCGCTAGGACCTCACAGGCCCCTCCACTTT.

V is TRBV11-2 and J is TRBJ2-7; 14 bases are a match to TRBD2. The junction had 9 bases not matched to a gene; V was cut back by 5 bases and J by 0 bases. The CDR3 has 18 amino acids. Germline V gene lookup returns CDR1 SGHAT and CDR2 FQNNGV. This CDR3 reads CASSRTGTSGSASYEQYF. Here the CDR3 DNA reads TGTGCCAGCAGCCGGACCGGGACTAGCGGGAGTGCCTCCTACGAGCAGTACTTC.

This chain connects TRBV27 to TRBJ2-7; D gene unclear. V was pared by 5 bases and J by 6 bases, with 11 bases between. CDR1 is MNHEY, CDR2 SMNVEV, per germline (reference sequence). There are 12 residues in the CDR3. This CDR3 is CASSPDKTEQYF. The CDR3 DNA is TGTGCCAGCAGTCCCGACAAGACCGAGCAGTACTTC.

This chain connects TRBV7-2 to TRBJ2-2; D uncertain. This CDR3 region has 13 residues. With 5 bases removed from V and 5 bases from J, the gap between germline ends came to 9 bases. Germline V gene lookup returns CDR1 SGHTA and CDR2 FQGNSA. The CDR3 region is CASSPLGTGELFF. The CDR3, as DNA: TGTGCCAGCAGCCCCCTTGGAACCGGGGAGCTGTTTTTT. Based on the CDR3 plus reference TRBV7-2 and TRBJ2-2, the full variable domain is GAGVSQSPSNKVTEKGKDVELRCDPISGHTALYWYRQSLGQGLEFLIYFQGNSAPDKSGLPSDRFSAERTGGSVSTLTIQRTQQEDSAVYLCASSPLGTGELFFGEGSRLTVL.

V and J are TRBV4-2 and TRBJ2-7; 8 bases fit TRBD2. CDR3 length: 17 amino acids. The V gene end was trimmed by 3 bases and the J gene end by 2 bases; junction bases not matched to a gene: 12. Germline CDR1 and CDR2: LGHNA and YNFKEQ. The CDR3 reads CASSQDPSGSLAYEQYF. CDR3 coding DNA: TGTGCCAGCAGCCAGGATCCTAGCGGGTCATTGGCCTACGAGCAGTACTTC.

The count of this clone is one. This CDR3 reads CASSQDTHQGGDTQYF. CDR3 coding DNA: TGCGCCAGCAGCCAAGATACCCATCAAGGGGGGGATACGCAGTATTTT. The J gene is TRBJ2-3, the V gene TRBV4-3, with D perhaps being TRBD1 or TRBD2 (6 bases each). V shed 0 bases and J shed 6 bases, with 16 bases lying between them. The germline gives CDR1 LGHNA, CDR2 YSLEER. There are 16 residues in the CDR3.

The V call is TRBV29-1, the J call TRBJ2-5; TRBD2 agrees at 8 bases. The germline gives CDR1 SQVTM, CDR2 ANQGSEA. The CDR3 runs 15 residues. V was pared by 2 bases and J by 4 bases, with 9 bases of the junction left unmatched. The CDR3 protein is CSVEFGLAVGETQYF. CDR3 coding DNA: TGCAGCGTTGAATTCGGACTAGCCGTGGGAGAGACCCAGTACTTC.

This chain uses TRBV10-1 with TRBJ1-3; D is ambiguous. With 7 bases removed from V and 0 bases from J, the gap between germline ends came to 7 bases. CDR1 and CDR2 (germline): WNHNN, SYGVQD (reference sequence). The CDR3 has 13 residues. As DNA, the CDR3 is TGCGCCAGCACCTCGGACTCTGGAAACACCATATATTTT. It translates to CASTSDSGNTIYF.

The J gene is TRBJ1-6, the V gene TRBV7-6; 8 bases are a match to TRBD1. Germline V gene lookup returns CDR1 SGHVS and CDR2 FNYEAQ. Trimming removed 5 bases from V and 6 bases from J; junction bases left unmatched: 12. This CDR3 has 17 amino acids. The chain's CDR3 is CASSPIAGGQANSPLHF. The CDR3 DNA reads TGTGCCAGCAGCCCAATCGCGGGGGGACAGGCTAATTCACCCCTCCACTTT.

The CDR3 loop reads CASSIASGTSGPDEQYF. The CDR3, as DNA: TGTGCCAGTAGTATAGCTTCCGGGACTAGCGGTCCGGATGAGCAGTACTTC. The rearrangement uses TRBV19 and TRBJ2-7; 11 positions match TRBD2. This CDR3 has 17 amino acids. V shed 1 base, J shed 7 bases, and the junction held 12 bases outside the gene matches. Germline V CDR1 and CDR2: LNHDA, SQIVND (reference sequence). The full variable domain, rest sourced from reference TRBV19 and TRBJ2-7, is DGGITQSPKYLFRKEGQNVTLSCEQNLNHDAMYWYRQDPGQGLRLIYYSQIVNDFQKGDIAEGYSVSREKKESFPLTVTSAQKNPTAFYLCASSIASGTSGPDEQYFGPGTRLTVT.

The chain joins TRBV6-2 or TRBV6-3 to TRBJ1-5; the match to TRBD1 covers 9 bases. This CDR3 region has 17 residues. V lost 6 bases, J lost 3 bases, and 12 bases stayed unmatched. Germline V gene data show CDR1 as MNHEY and CDR2 as SVGEGT. The CDR3 DNA reads TGTGCCAGCAGCTCTACCGGGACAGGGAAGACCAATCAGCCCCAGCATTTT. This encodes CASSSTGTGKTNQPQHF.

This chain uses TRBV7-6 with TRBJ2-1; no reliable D call. Per germline, CDR1 SGHVS and CDR2 FNYEAQ. Trimming removed 0 bases at V and 7 bases at J, with 7 bases between. The CDR3 is 13 amino acids. CDR3 sequence: CASSLARENEQFF. The CDR3 region has the DNA TGTGCCAGCAGCTTAGCGAGAGAAAATGAGCAGTTCTTC.

Only one count was recorded for this clone. The chain recombines TRBV3-1 (or the pseudogene TRBV3-2) with TRBJ1-1, with no clear D. CDR3 length: 14 residues. The V end was cut by 3 bases, the J end by 7 bases, with 15 bases between. Germline V gene sequence: CDR1 LGHDT, CDR2 YNNKEL (reference sequence). The CDR3 sequence is CASSQGYSGDEAFF. CDR3 DNA sequence: TGTGCCAGCAGCCAGGGGTACAGTGGGGATGAAGCTTTCTTT.

The chain links TRBV30 to TRBJ1-2; D is perhaps TRBD1 (6 bases). This CDR3 has 12 amino acids. V was pared by 3 bases and J by 4 bases, with 9 bases between. The germline V gene encodes CDR1 GTSNPN and CDR2 SVGIG (reference sequence). The CDR3 sequence is CAWSIQGYGYTF. CDR3 bases: TGTGCCTGGAGCATACAGGGCTATGGCTACACCTTC.

As to this clone: The junction differs from germline at one of its ends, possibly a read error. The chain links TRBV7-6 to TRBJ1-6; possible D gene TRBD1, 5 bases. There are 15 residues in the CDR3. In germline, CDR1 is SGHVS, CDR2 FNYEAQ. The CDR3 coding sequence is TGTGCGAGCACCCCAGGGTTGGGTAGCAATTCACCCCTCCACTTT. It yields the protein CASTPGLGSNSPLHF.

The rearrangement joins TRBV19 to TRBJ1-2; TRBD1 matches 11 bases. Germline-derived CDR1 and CDR2 are LNHDA and SQIVND (reference sequence). This CDR3 region has 16 residues. Trimming removed 1 base from V and 7 bases from J; junction bases left unmatched: 8. CDR3 residues: CASSIAPWTGGPGYTF. The CDR3 coding sequence is TGTGCCAGTAGTATAGCCCCCTGGACAGGGGGCCCTGGCTACACCTTC.

The J gene is TRBJ2-5, the V gene TRBV27, with D maybe TRBD1 (6 bases). Germline CDR1 reads MNHEY; CDR2 reads SMNVEV (reference sequence). Trimming took 6 bases from V and 4 from J, leaving 9 bases between them. This CDR3 comprises 12 residues. CDR3 nucleotide sequence: TGTGCCAGCAGGACAGGAGGAGAGACCCAGTACTTC. Its translation is CASRTGGETQYF.

J is TRBJ1-2 and V is TRBV9; a weak D match, TRBD1 (5 bases). Between the trimmed V and J ends, which lost 1 base and 2 bases, there was a span of 9 bases. Germline V CDR1 and CDR2: SGDLS, YYNGEE. The CDR3 consists of 14 residues. CDR3 nucleotides: TGTGCCAGCAGCGTAATGGGGCAGAACTATGGCTACACCTTC. It translates to CASSVMGQNYGYTF.